The 10 T cell receptor beta chains below come from one sample, sequenced in a study of T cells in Graves' hyperthyroidism and ophthalmopathy. Using RNA transcripts as the source, TCR beta CDR3 regions were amplified. Using the HTBI primer set, a first-round RT-PCR was run on the TCR CDR3. One entry per CDR3 protein results from TCRdb running MiXCR on the multiplex PCR reads. In the table there are some 490,000 distinct CDR3 sequences, about 20% of which are singletons. The sequencing input was blood. The receptors come from a woman aged 70 to 79 with Graves' ophthalmopathy.

The table lists this clonotype with many counts. Written as DNA, the CDR3 is TGTGCCAGCAGCTCCGGTAGGACCTACGAGCAGTACTTC. This encodes CASSSGRTYEQYF. The chain recombines TRBV3-1 with TRBJ2-7; D call uncertain. Per germline, CDR1 LGHDT and CDR2 YNNKEL (reference sequence). The CDR3 totals 13 residues. V dropped 5 bases and J dropped 2 bases, with 10 bases sitting between them.

The J gene is TRBJ2-7, the V gene TRBV6-1; 7 bases map to TRBD1. V dropped 5 bases and J dropped 5; count of bases not matched to a gene: 18. Germline CDR1 MNHNS, CDR2 SASEGT. The CDR3 loop spans 17 amino acids. The CDR3 DNA is TGTGCCAGCAGTCCTCCTGTTTTACCACAGGGGTTCCACGAGCAGTACTTC. Its translation: CASSPPVLPQGFHEQYF.

This clonotype was counted between two and nine times. This rearrangement joins TRBV6-5 to TRBJ1-4; D is undetermined. V was cut by 0 bases and J by 3 bases, with 5 bases left in between. Germline CDR1 is MNHEY and CDR2 is SVGAGI. The CDR3 sequence is 14 residues long. The CDR3 nucleotides read TGTGCCAGCAGTTACTCGCCCCCTAATGAAAAACTGTTTTTT. Its translation: CASSYSPPNEKLFF.

This clonotype has at least ten counts. V and J are TRBV28 and TRBJ2-3; 9 bases are a match to TRBD1. The CDR3 is 15 residues long. V shed 6 bases, J shed 2 bases, and the junction held 6 bases outside the gene matches. The germline gives CDR1 MDHEN, CDR2 SYDVKM. The CDR3 here is CASRTGTGPTDTQYF. CDR3 DNA sequence: TGTGCCAGCAGAACCGGGACAGGGCCCACAGATACGCAGTATTTT. Combining the CDR3 with reference TRBV28 and TRBJ2-3 gives the whole variable domain DVKVTQSSRYLVKRTGEKVFLECVQDMDHENMFWYRQDPGLGLRLIYFSYDVKMKEKGDIPEGYSVSREKKERFSLILESASTNQTSMYLCASRTGTGPTDTQYFGPGTRLTVL.

This clonotype has at least ten counts. CDR3 DNA: TGTGCCAGCATCACCCTTCCTCAGGGGGCAAACACTGAAGCTTTCTTT. Protein: CASITLPQGANTEAFF. This chain connects TRBV28 to TRBJ1-1; TRBD1 matches at 8 bases. The CDR3 extends over 16 amino acids. Germline CDR1 reads MDHEN; CDR2 reads SYDVKM. The V gene end was trimmed by 7 bases and the J gene end by 2 bases; junction bases not matched to a gene: 12.

The chain joins TRBV10-3 to TRBJ1-2; 8 nucleotides align to TRBD1. CDR1 is ENHRY, CDR2 SYGVKD, per germline. The CDR3 is made up of 15 amino acids. Losses at the gene ends were 10 bases for V and 0 bases for J; bases not matched to a gene: 10. This CDR3 is CATRPGQAANYGYTF. Here the CDR3 DNA reads TGTGCCACCAGGCCGGGACAGGCCGCTAACTATGGCTACACCTTC.

This clonotype was picked up one time. One end of the junction is discordant with germline, which a read error may explain. The gene calls are TRBV11-2 and TRBJ2-5; D gene ambiguous. This CDR3 has 13 residues. CDR1 SGHAT and CDR2 FQNNGV come from the germline V gene. The CDR3 protein is CSSKLGNQETQYF. For the CDR3, the DNA is TGTTCCAGCAAGCTAGGAAACCAAGAGACCCAGTACTTC.

The CDR3 DNA reads TGTGCCAGCAGCTTAAGGGTCTTTGGAAACACCATATATTTT. It specifies CASSLRVFGNTIYF. The rearrangement links TRBV7-2 to TRBJ1-3; no firm D call. The CDR3 spans 14 residues. The V gene's germline CDR1 is SGHTA and CDR2 FQGNSA. Trimming pared 2 bases from V and 3 bases from J, leaving 8 bases between.

About this clonotype: Relative to the germline gene, one junction end is altered; a read error may explain this. The rearrangement uses TRBV29-1 and TRBJ2-5; D call uncertain. The CDR3 contains 11 residues. Germline V gene data show CDR1 as SQVTM and CDR2 as ANQGSEA. The CDR3 nucleotides read TGCAGCGTTGCCCCCTCCGTTTCGTTCGACTTC. This gives the protein CSVAPSVSFDF.

There are many counts of this clonotype. The rearrangement links TRBV6-6 to TRBJ2-1; 7 nucleotides match TRBD2. The CDR3 has 16 amino acids. The V segment lost 2 bases and the J segment 1 base; nucleotides outside the gene matches: 5. Germline CDR1 MNHNY, CDR2 SVGAGI (reference sequence). In DNA form, the CDR3 reads TGTGCCAGCAGTTACGGGGCGGGAGTTTCCTACAATGAGCAGTTCTTC. It encodes CASSYGAGVSYNEQFF.